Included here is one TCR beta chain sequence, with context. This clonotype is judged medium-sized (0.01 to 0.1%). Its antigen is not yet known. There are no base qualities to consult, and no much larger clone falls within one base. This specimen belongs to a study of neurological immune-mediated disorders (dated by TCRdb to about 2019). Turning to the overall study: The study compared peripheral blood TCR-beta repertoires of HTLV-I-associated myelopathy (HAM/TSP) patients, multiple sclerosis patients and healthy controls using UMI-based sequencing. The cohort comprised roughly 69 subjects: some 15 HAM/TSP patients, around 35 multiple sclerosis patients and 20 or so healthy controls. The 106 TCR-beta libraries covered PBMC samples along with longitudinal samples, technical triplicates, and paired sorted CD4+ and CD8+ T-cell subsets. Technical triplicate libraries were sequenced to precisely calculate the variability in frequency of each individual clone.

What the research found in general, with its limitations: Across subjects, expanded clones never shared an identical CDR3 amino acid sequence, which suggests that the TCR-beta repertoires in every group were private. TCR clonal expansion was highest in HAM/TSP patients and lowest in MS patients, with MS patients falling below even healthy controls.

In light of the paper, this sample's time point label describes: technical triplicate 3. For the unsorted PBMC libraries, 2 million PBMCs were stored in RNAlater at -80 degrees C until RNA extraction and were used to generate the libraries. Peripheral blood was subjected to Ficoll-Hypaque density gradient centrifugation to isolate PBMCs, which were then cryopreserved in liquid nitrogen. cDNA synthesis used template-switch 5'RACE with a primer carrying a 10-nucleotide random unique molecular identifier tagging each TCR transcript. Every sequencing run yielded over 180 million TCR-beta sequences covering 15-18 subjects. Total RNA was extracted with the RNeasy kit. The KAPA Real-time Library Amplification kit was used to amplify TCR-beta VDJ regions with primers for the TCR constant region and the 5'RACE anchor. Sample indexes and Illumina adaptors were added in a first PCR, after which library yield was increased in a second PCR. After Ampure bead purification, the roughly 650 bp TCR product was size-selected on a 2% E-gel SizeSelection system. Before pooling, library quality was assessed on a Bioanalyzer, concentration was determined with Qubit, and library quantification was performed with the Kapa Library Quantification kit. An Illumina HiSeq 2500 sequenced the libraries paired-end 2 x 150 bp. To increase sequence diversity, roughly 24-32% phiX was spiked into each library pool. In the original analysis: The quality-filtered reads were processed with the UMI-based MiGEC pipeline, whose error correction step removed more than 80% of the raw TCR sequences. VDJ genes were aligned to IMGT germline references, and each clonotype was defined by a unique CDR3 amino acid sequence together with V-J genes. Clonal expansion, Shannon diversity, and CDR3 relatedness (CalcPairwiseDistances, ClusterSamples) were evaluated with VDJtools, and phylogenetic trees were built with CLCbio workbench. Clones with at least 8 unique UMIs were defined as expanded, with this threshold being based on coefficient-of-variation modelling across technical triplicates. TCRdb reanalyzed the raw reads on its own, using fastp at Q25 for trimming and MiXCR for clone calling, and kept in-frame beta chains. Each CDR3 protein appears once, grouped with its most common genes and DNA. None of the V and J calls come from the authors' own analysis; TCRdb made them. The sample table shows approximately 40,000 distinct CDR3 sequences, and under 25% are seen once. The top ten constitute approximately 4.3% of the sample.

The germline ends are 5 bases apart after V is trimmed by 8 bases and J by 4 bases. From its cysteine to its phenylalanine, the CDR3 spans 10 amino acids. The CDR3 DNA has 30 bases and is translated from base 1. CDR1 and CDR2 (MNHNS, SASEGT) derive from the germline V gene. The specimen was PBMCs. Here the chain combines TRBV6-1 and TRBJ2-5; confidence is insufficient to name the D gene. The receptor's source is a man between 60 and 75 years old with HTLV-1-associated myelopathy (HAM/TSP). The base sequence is TGTGCCAGCGGTCGAGAGACCCAGTACTTC. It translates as CASGRETQYF.